This TCR beta chain was obtained from a study of shared clonotypes between healthy human individuals. Selected positively for CCR7 and CD45RO-negative, naive CD8 cells excluded terminally differentiated effector memory CD45RA+ cells. Study conclusions and caveats: Shared across a few donors were about 4.8% of the naive CD4 clonotypes.

Libraries were prepared by immunoSEQ multiplex PCR; TCRdb keeps only in-frame clonotypes and omits some of them. The data show around 1,900,000 clones, around 93% seen once. A note on this clone: Its specificity is unknown.

Deletions cut 5 bases from V and 0 bases from J, with 14 bases between. The CDR3 totals 15 residues. The V gene's germline CDR1 is SEHNR and CDR2 FQNEAQ (reference sequence). The sequence came from a man between 18 and 29 years old in good health. Some clones in this sample may be carry-over from other donors' samples. The sample consisted of naive CD8+ T cells from PBMCs. The chain joins TRBV7-9 to TRBJ2-7, with D tentatively TRBD1 (6 bases). The CDR3 nucleotides read TGTGCCAGCAGCCCGGTTGACAGGAGCTCCTACGAGCAGTACTTC. Protein sequence: CASSPVDRSSYEQYF.